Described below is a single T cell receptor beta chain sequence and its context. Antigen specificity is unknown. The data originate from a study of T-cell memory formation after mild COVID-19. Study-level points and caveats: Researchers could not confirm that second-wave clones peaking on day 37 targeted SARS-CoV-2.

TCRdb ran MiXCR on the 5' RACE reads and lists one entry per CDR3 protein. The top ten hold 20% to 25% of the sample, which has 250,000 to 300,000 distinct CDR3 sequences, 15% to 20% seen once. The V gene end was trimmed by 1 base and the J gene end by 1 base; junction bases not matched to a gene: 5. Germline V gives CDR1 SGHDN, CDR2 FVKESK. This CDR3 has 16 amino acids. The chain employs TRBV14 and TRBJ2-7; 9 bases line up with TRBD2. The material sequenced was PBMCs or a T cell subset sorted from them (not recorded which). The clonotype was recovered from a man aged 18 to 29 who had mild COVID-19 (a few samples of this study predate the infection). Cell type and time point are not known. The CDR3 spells CASSQGGSGGSYEQYV. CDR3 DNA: TGTGCCAGCAGCCAAGGTGGTAGCGGGGGTTCCTACGAGCAGTACGTC.